Below, 6 T cell receptor beta chains from the same sample are listed, as sequenced in a study of OX40 agonist ivuxolimab in advanced cancers. The repertoire was sequenced with immunoSEQ multiplex PCR; TCRdb's copy has only in-frame clones and lacks some. The top ten clones hold 20% to 25% of a sample with roughly 40,000 clones, 70% to 85% of them seen once. The sequences come from CD4+ or CD8+ T cells sorted from blood, collected in a trial of the OX40 agonist ivuxolimab. These TCRs come from an adult with an advanced solid tumor such as melanoma, head and neck, liver or kidney cancer.

CDR3 DNA: TGTGCCAGCGGCAACGTGGAAAGTCAGCCCCAGCATTTT. It encodes CASGNVESQPQHF. The rearrangement links TRBV28 to TRBJ1-5; D unclear. The CDR3 is 13 residues long. V lost 8 bases and J 6 bases, leaving 14 bases between the germline ends. Germline CDR1 is MDHEN and CDR2 is SYDVKM.

The chain uses TRBV4-1 and TRBJ1-2; D is undetermined. Trimming left V 0 bases short and J 3 bases short, with 11 bases between. Germline V gives CDR1 MGHRA, CDR2 YSYEKL. The CDR3 totals 15 residues. The CDR3 coding sequence is TGCGCCAGCAGCCAAGAAGATGGGTTCGACTATGGCTACACCTTC. It translates to CASSQEDGFDYGYTF.

This chain joins TRBV5-1 and TRBJ2-7, with 7 positions matching TRBD1. After removal of 1 base from V and 0 bases from J, the junction contained 7 bases not matched to a gene. The CDR3 is 16 amino acids. Germline V gene sequence: CDR1 SGHRS, CDR2 YFSETQ. CDR3 coding DNA: TGCGCCAGCAGCTTGATTGTGTCAGGGGGCTCCTACGAGCAGTACTTC. Its protein product is CASSLIVSGGSYEQYF.

The CDR3 region is CASSQDDNRLNTGELFF. In nucleotides, the CDR3 is TGCGCCAGCAGCCAAGATGATAACCGACTTAACACCGGGGAGCTGTTTTTT. The V call is TRBV4-3, the J call TRBJ2-2, with unresolved D. Germline CDR1 and CDR2: LGHNA and YSLEER. The CDR3 is made up of 17 amino acids. Trimming pared 0 bases from V and 2 bases from J, leaving 13 bases between.

The J gene is TRBJ2-7, the V gene TRBV4-1; D is perhaps TRBD1 (5 bases). The CDR3 length is 13 residues. V was cut by 3 bases and J by 5 bases, with 11 bases left in between. Germline lookup yields CDR1 MGHRA and CDR2 YSYEKL. The CDR3 nucleotides are TGCGCCAGCAGCCACCGGGCCAGGGACGAGCAGTACTTC. Translated, it gives CASSHRARDEQYF.

The J gene is TRBJ2-5, the V gene TRBV27, with D possibly being TRBD1 (6 bases). V was cut by 2 bases and J by 5 bases, with 12 bases left in between. Germline values: CDR1 MNHEY, CDR2 SMNVEV (reference sequence). This CDR3 spans 14 amino acids. The CDR3 nucleotides are TGTGCCAGCAGTTTAACAGGGCCGGTGGAGACCCAGTACTTC. Encoded protein: CASSLTGPVETQYF.